The subject of this entry is one T cell receptor beta chain. Antigen: not known. Trimming removed 1 base at V and 7 bases at J, with 10 bases between. Germline V gene lookup returns CDR1 SEHNR and CDR2 FQNEAQ (reference sequence). The CDR3 has 13 amino acids. The data originate from a study of cytomegalovirus exposure and HLA in healthy donors. Study-wide results and caveats: The study designated 150 to 200 TCR beta chains cytomegalovirus-associated.

PCR amplification relied on 60 Vbeta primers (plus 13 Jbeta primers). Clones were read by immunoSEQ multiplex PCR, and TCRdb kept only the in-frame ones, dropping some. The sample includes approximately 130,000 clones. This receptor was identified in a woman aged 55 to 70 in good health and CMV-seronegative. The chain uses TRBV7-9 and TRBJ2-5, with D perhaps TRBD2 (5 bases). Sequencing input: PBMCs. CDR3 residues: CASSLDGGGTQYF. The CDR3 DNA is TGTGCCAGCAGCTTAGACGGAGGCGGGACCCAGTACTTC. The full variable domain, completed using reference TRBV7-9 and TRBJ2-5, is DTGVSQNPRHKITKRGQNVTFRCDPISEHNRLYWYRQTLGQGPEFLTYFQNEAQLEKSRLLSDRFSAERPKGSFSTLEIQRTEQGDSAMYLCASSLDGGGTQYFGPGTRLLVL.